These 4 T cell receptor beta chains were sequenced from one sample in a study of blood T cells in healthy people across ages. Then a second PCR, running about 7 to 11 cycles, was carried out with a sample-barcoded 5' primer and a J-beta primer mix. TCRdb ran MiXCR on the 5' RACE reads and lists one entry per CDR3 protein. Of nearly 1 million distinct CDR3 sequences listed, roughly half are singletons. Sequenced input: blood. All receptors derive from a woman in her sixties in good health.

This clonotype showed up many times. V and J are TRBV7-2 and TRBJ2-3, with D possibly matching TRBD2 (6 bases). Trimming stripped 1 base from V and 3 bases from J, with 11 bases between. The CDR3 is made up of 15 amino acids. Germline lookup yields CDR1 SGHTA and CDR2 FQGNSA. Here the CDR3 reads CASSLVVTRTDTQYF. The CDR3 region has the DNA TGTGCCAGCAGCTTAGTTGTGACTAGGACAGATACGCAGTATTTT.

The table lists this clonotype with many counts. The chain combines TRBV12-3 or TRBV12-4 with TRBJ1-5, with D perhaps TRBD1 (6 bases). V was cut by 8 bases and J by 12 bases, with 20 bases left in between. This CDR3 has 13 amino acids. The CDR3 here is CASLGNLGTIQHF. The CDR3 nucleotides are TGTGCCAGCTTAGGGAACCTCGGGACAATCCAGCATTTT.

The chain combines TRBV27 with TRBJ2-6, with D unclear. The CDR3 runs to 15 residues. Germline values: CDR1 MNHEY, CDR2 SMNVEV (reference sequence). Trimming pared 2 bases from V and 1 base from J, leaving 6 bases between. CDR3 bases: TGTGCCAGCAGTTTAGTACATTCTGGGGCCAACGTCCTGACTTTC. As protein: CASSLVHSGANVLTF. Full variable domain (missing parts from reference TRBV27 and TRBJ2-6): EAQVTQNPRYLITVTGKKLTVTCSQNMNHEYMSWYRQDPGLGLRQIYYSMNVEVTDKGDVPEGYKVSRKEKRNFPLILESPSPNQTSLYFCASSLVHSGANVLTFGAGSRLTVL.

This chain joins TRBV7-9 and TRBJ2-1; TRBD2 matches at 11 bases. The last part of the DNA fits TRBJ2-7 better; the J call may be wrong. The CDR3 runs to 16 residues. CDR1 is SEHNR, CDR2 FQNEAQ, per germline (reference sequence). CDR3 amino acids: CASRLFSGGAYNEQYF. The CDR3 bases are TGTGCCAGCAGACTTTTTAGCGGGGGGGCCTACAATGAGCAGTACTTC.